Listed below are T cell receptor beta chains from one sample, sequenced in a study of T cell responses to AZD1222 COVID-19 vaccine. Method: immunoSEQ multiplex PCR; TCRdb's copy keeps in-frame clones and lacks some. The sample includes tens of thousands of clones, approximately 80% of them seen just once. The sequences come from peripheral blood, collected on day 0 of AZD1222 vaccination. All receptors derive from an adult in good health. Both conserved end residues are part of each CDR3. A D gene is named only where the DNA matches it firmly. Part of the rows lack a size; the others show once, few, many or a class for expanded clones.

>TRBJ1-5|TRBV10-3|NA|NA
CATKDVDLMISNQPQHF
TGTGCCACCAAAGACGTTGATCTAATGATATCCAATCAGCCCCAGCATTTT
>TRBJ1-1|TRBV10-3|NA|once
CAISRVDTEAFF
TGTGCCATCAGTAGGGTCGACACTGAAGCTTTCTTT
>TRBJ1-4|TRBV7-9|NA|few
CASSLAEANNEKLFF
TGTGCCAGCAGCTTAGCAGAAGCGAATAATGAAAAACTGTTTTTT
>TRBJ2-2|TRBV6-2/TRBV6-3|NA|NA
CASSEMTGMSRSGELFF
TGTGCCAGCAGCGAAATGACCGGGATGTCCCGGTCCGGGGAGCTGTTTTTT
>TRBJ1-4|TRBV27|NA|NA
CASSGDFGEKLFF
TGTGCCAGTTCAGGGGACTTTGGAGAAAAACTGTTTTTT
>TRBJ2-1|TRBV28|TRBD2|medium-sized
CASSPRLAGGRSEQFF
TGTGCCAGCAGTCCACGACTAGCGGGGGGGCGTAGTGAGCAGTTCTTC
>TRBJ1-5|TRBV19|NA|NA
CASSISVNRVDQPQHF
TGTGCCAGTAGTATATCGGTAAACAGGGTTGATCAGCCCCAGCATTTT
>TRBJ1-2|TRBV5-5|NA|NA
CASSLVRGYESYTF
TGTGCCAGCAGCTTGGTCCGCGGGTATGAAAGCTACACCTTC
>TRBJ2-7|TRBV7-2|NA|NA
CASSLVFEQYF
TGTGCCAGCAGCTTAGTCTTTGAGCAGTACTTC
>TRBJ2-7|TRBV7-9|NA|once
CASSPGHLSSYEQYF
TGTGCCAGCAGCCCTGGACATCTGAGCTCCTACGAGCAGTACTTC
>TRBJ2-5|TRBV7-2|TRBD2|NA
CASSLVLAGGLGETQYF
TGTGCCAGCAGCTTAGTTTTAGCGGGGGGGCTAGGCGAGACCCAGTACTTC
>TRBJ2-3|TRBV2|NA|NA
CASSDNTDTQYF
TGTGCCAGCAGTGATAACACAGATACGCAGTATTTT
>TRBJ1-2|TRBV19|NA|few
CASSIPYYGYTF
TGTGCCAGTAGTATCCCCTACTATGGCTACACCTTC
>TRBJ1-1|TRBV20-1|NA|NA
CSTTLNTEAFF
TGCAGCACCACATTGAACACTGAAGCTTTCTTT
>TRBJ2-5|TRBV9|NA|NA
CASSVDQSGASYQETQYF
TGTGCCAGCAGCGTAGATCAGTCCGGGGCTTCGTACCAAGAGACCCAGTACTTC
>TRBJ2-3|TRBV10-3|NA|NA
CAISQPSGTQYF
TGTGCCATCAGCCAACCGTCGGGTACGCAGTATTTT
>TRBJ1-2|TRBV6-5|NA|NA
CASSYSFGTHGYTF
TGTGCCAGCAGTTACTCATTTGGTACCCATGGCTACACCTTC
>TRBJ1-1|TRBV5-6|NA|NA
CASSIRQILNTEAFF
TGTGCCAGCAGCATCAGGCAAATCCTGAACACTGAAGCTTTCTTT
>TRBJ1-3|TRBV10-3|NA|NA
CASQGRLGNTIYF
TGTGCCAGCCAAGGGAGATTGGGTAACACCATATATTTT
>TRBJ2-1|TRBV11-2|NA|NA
CASSPSEAAYYNEQFF
TGTGCCAGCAGCCCCTCGGAGGCAGCTTACTACAATGAGCAGTTCTTC
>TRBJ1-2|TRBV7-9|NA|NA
CASSQGTPSYGYTF
TGTGCCAGCAGCCAAGGGACACCCAGTTATGGCTACACCTTC
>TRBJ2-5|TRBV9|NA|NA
CASSVSPRETQYF
TGTGCCAGCAGCGTATCCCCCCGGGAGACCCAGTACTTC